The 30 T cell receptor beta chains listed next were all sequenced from one sample in a study of CD8 T cells in Susac syndrome. Reverse transcription of 0.5 to 1 ug RNA was performed with random hexamers. MiXCR, run by TCRdb on the immunoSEQ multiplex PCR reads, gives a single entry per CDR3 protein. There are 130,000 or so distinct CDR3 sequences in the sample; over 80% occur only once, and around 0.5% lies in the top ten. The sample consisted of CD8+ T cells from PBMCs. Receptors were obtained from a human donor with multiple sclerosis.

This chain joins TRBV10-3 and TRBJ2-1; D might be TRBD1 or TRBD2, each matching 5 bases. The CDR3 has 17 residues. CDR1 ENHRY and CDR2 SYGVKD come from the germline V gene. The V end was cut by 0 bases, the J end by 0 bases, with 12 bases between. CDR3: CAISESGTLPSYNEQFF. As DNA, the CDR3 is TGTGCCATCAGTGAGTCCGGGACCCTTCCCTCCTACAATGAGCAGTTCTTC.

The rearrangement uses TRBV2 and TRBJ2-6; D call uncertain. Trimming stripped 2 bases from V and 0 bases from J, with 11 bases between. CDR1 is SNHLY and CDR2 is FYNNEI in the germline V gene. The CDR3 consists of 17 residues. DNA for the CDR3: TGTGCCAGCAGTGAATATCTTCCAACCTCTGGGGCCAACGTCCTGACTTTC. Amino acids: CASSEYLPTSGANVLTF.

The chain couples TRBV29-1 to TRBJ2-2; D not certain. The CDR3 totals 13 residues. The V end lost 3 bases, the J end lost 2 bases, and 7 bases lay between the germline ends. CDR1 SQVTM and CDR2 ANQGSEA come from the germline V gene. CDR3 sequence: CSVDERNTGELFF. The DNA of the CDR3 is TGCAGCGTTGACGAGAGAAACACCGGGGAGCTGTTTTTT.

The chain is built from TRBV12-5 and TRBJ1-1, with TRBD1 as a possible D gene (5 bases). Per the germline V gene, CDR1 is LGHNT and CDR2 is FRNRAP. V was pared by 1 base and J by 11 bases, with 14 bases between. The CDR3 is 13 amino acids. CDR3 residues: CASGLGLLGPAFF. The CDR3 DNA sequence: TGTGCTAGTGGTTTGGGACTCTTGGGGCCGGCTTTCTTT.

This sequence joins TRBV4-1 and TRBJ1-5; TRBD1 agrees at 9 bases. Trimming cost V 4 bases and J 5 bases; bases outside gene matches: 9. CDR1 and CDR2 from the germline V gene are MGHRA and YSYEKL. The CDR3 totals 16 residues. CDR3 amino acids: CASSPHLDRGYQPQHF. Written as DNA, the CDR3 is TGCGCCAGCAGCCCCCACCTCGACAGGGGGTATCAGCCCCAGCATTTT.

This clonotype was seen only a few times. J is TRBJ2-7 and V is TRBV7-9; D gene ambiguous. From germline, CDR1 is SEHNR and CDR2 FQNEAQ (reference sequence). The V end was cut by 3 bases, the J end by 5 bases, with 8 bases between. The CDR3 consists of 12 residues. The CDR3 sequence: CASSLKDDEQYV. The CDR3 DNA sequence: TGTGCCAGCAGCTTGAAGGACGACGAGCAGTACGTC.

This chain connects TRBV7-2 to TRBJ1-1; D is unresolved. The V and J ends lost 3 bases and 11 bases respectively, with 13 bases between them. The germline V gene encodes CDR1 SGHTA and CDR2 FQGNSA. CDR3 size: 12 residues. The CDR3 spells CASSFGNYGAFF. CDR3 nucleotide sequence: TGTGCCAGCAGCTTTGGAAACTACGGGGCTTTCTTT.

The chain joins TRBV2 to TRBJ2-1; D possibly matches TRBD1 or TRBD2 (5 bases each). Germline V gives CDR1 SNHLY, CDR2 FYNNEI. V lost 5 bases and J lost 1, with 12 bases in between. CDR3 length: 15 residues. The CDR3 spells CASSTRQWSYNEQFF. DNA of the CDR3: TGTGCCAGCAGTACTAGACAGTGGTCCTACAATGAGCAGTTCTTC.

V usage is TRBV4-1 and J usage is TRBJ2-3; possibly TRBD1 for D (6 bases). Trimming stripped 4 bases from V and 5 bases from J, with 19 bases between. The germline V gene encodes CDR1 MGHRA and CDR2 YSYEKL. This CDR3 comprises 16 residues. The CDR3 protein is CASSLQGIGSGDTQYF. The CDR3 DNA is TGCGCCAGCAGCCTCCAGGGGATAGGGTCGGGAGATACGCAGTATTTT.

This chain uses TRBV29-1 with TRBJ2-5; the D is unclear. CDR1 SQVTM and CDR2 ANQGSEA come from the germline V gene. V lost 0 bases and J 5 bases, leaving 7 bases between the germline ends. The CDR3 covers 12 residues. CDR3 loop: CSVEEITETQYF. DNA for the CDR3: TGCAGCGTTGAAGAAATAACGGAGACCCAGTACTTC.

Worth noting for this clonotype: At one end the junction does not follow the germline gene, possibly because of a read error. V usage is TRBV7-7 and J usage is TRBJ2-1; 10 bases are shared with TRBD2. This CDR3 region has 16 residues. Germline V gene sequence: CDR1 SSHAT, CDR2 FNYEAQ (reference sequence). The CDR3 region has the DNA TGTGCTAGCAGCTTAGTACTAGCGGGACTAAACAATGAGCAGTTCTTC. Translated: CASSLVLAGLNNEQFF.

This clonotype occurred once. The chain couples TRBV19 to TRBJ2-7, with D uncertain. Germline V gene data show CDR1 as LNHDA and CDR2 as SQIVND (reference sequence). V dropped 2 bases and J dropped 3 bases, with 14 bases sitting between them. This CDR3 region has 15 residues. This chain's CDR3 is CASSISDSPFYEQYV. The CDR3 bases are TGTGCCAGTAGTATAAGCGACTCTCCATTCTACGAGCAGTACGTC.

Concerning this clonotype: One end of the junction is discordant with germline, which a read error may explain. The CDR3 bases are TGTGCCAGCAGTGACTCAGGACAGGGGATGGGGGAGACCCAGTACTTC. Its translation: CASSDSGQGMGETQYF. The genes are TRBV6-5 and TRBJ2-5; TRBD1 agrees at 9 bases. The CDR3 is 16 residues long. Germline CDR1 reads MNHEY; CDR2 reads SVGAGI.

This chain uses TRBV25-1 with TRBJ2-7; TRBD1 matches 10 bases. The germline V gene encodes CDR1 MGHDK and CDR2 SYGVNS. The CDR3 covers 15 residues. Trimming at V came to 6 bases and at J to 0 bases, leaving 5 bases not matched to a gene. CDR3 protein: CASSEWTGGSYEQYF. CDR3 bases: TGTGCCAGCAGCGAGTGGACAGGGGGCTCCTACGAGCAGTACTTC.

The chain uses TRBV5-1 and TRBJ2-7; possible D gene TRBD1, 5 bases. There are 14 residues in the CDR3. Germline assignment: CDR1 SGHRS and CDR2 YFSETQ. V dropped 0 bases and J dropped 1 base, with 8 bases sitting between them. In DNA, the CDR3 is TGCGCCAGCAGCTTGGAACAGGAATCCTACGAGCAGTACTTC. Its translation: CASSLEQESYEQYF.

This chain connects TRBV30 to TRBJ1-1; a weak D match, TRBD1 (5 bases). CDR1 GTSNPN and CDR2 SVGIG come from the germline V gene (reference sequence). The ends were cut back, 0 bases at V and 5 bases at J, with 13 bases in the middle. The CDR3 spans 14 residues. CDR3 DNA sequence: TGTGCCTGGAGTGTACTCGGGGCCGGGACTGAAGCTTTCTTT. Translated, it gives CAWSVLGAGTEAFF.

This chain joins TRBV13 and TRBJ2-1; D is perhaps TRBD1 or TRBD2 (5 bases each). CDR3 length: 15 residues. Per germline, CDR1 PRHDT and CDR2 FYEKMQ (reference sequence). With 0 bases removed from V and 4 bases from J, the gap between germline ends came to 10 bases. This chain's CDR3 is CASSLGRGYYNEQFF. In DNA form, the CDR3 reads TGTGCCAGCAGCTTAGGGAGGGGTTATTACAATGAGCAGTTCTTC.

The rearrangement uses TRBV20-1 and TRBJ2-7, with TRBD1 identical over 7 bases. CDR1 and CDR2 from the germline V gene are DFQATT and SNEGSKA (reference sequence). J lost 0 bases, V lost 0 bases, and 5 bases had no gene match. The CDR3 consists of 15 residues. The CDR3 is CSARDLDRSSYEQYF. The CDR3 bases are TGCAGTGCTAGAGATCTGGACAGGAGCTCCTACGAGCAGTACTTC.

This clonotype was seen only a few times. J is TRBJ2-1 and V is TRBV7-9; D gene ambiguous. V lost 6 bases and J lost 9, with 12 bases in between. The CDR3 length is 12 residues. CDR1 SEHNR and CDR2 FQNEAQ come from the germline V gene (reference sequence). CDR3 coding DNA: TGTGCCAGCAGGGTCGACTTGGGTGAGCAGTTCTTC. It yields the protein CASRVDLGEQFF. The whole variable domain, remainder taken from reference TRBV7-9 and TRBJ2-1, is DTGVSQNPRHKITKRGQNVTFRCDPISEHNRLYWYRQTLGQGPEFLTYFQNEAQLEKSRLLSDRFSAERPKGSFSTLEIQRTEQGDSAMYLCASRVDLGEQFFGPGTRLTVL.

V gene TRBV11-2 combines with J gene TRBJ1-1; unclear D gene. The germline gives CDR1 SGHAT, CDR2 FQNNGV. CDR3 length equals 16 residues. V lost 4 bases and J lost 7, with 22 bases in between. The chain's CDR3 is CASSSLTPVQMNEAFF. The CDR3 DNA is TGTGCCAGCAGCTCCCTTACCCCGGTACAGATGAATGAAGCTTTCTTT.

V gene TRBV21-1 combines with J gene TRBJ2-7. TRBV21-1 is noted as a pseudogene. The CDR3 consists of 13 residues. The CDR3 bases are TGTGCCAGCAGCTTTCAGGTCGGCTACGAGCAGTACGTC. Translated: CASSFQVGYEQYV.

This clonotype was counted only a few times. The chain links TRBV27 to TRBJ2-1; 10 nucleotides align to TRBD1. CDR1 and CDR2 from the germline V gene are MNHEY and SMNVEV (reference sequence). The V segment lost 6 bases and the J segment 5 bases; nucleotides outside the gene matches: 7. The CDR3 contains 15 residues. CDR3 sequence reads: CASRTGGGNHNEQFF. CDR3 nucleotides: TGTGCCAGCAGGACAGGGGGCGGAAATCACAATGAGCAGTTCTTC.

This rearrangement joins TRBV19 to TRBJ2-1, with 10 bases aligning to TRBD2. The CDR3 spans 15 residues. V trimming: 5 bases; J trimming: 0 bases; junction bases outside the gene matches: 1. Germline V gene lookup returns CDR1 LNHDA and CDR2 SQIVND (reference sequence). CDR3 protein: CASSLAGASYNEQFF. In nucleotides, the CDR3 is TGTGCCAGTAGTCTAGCGGGAGCCTCCTACAATGAGCAGTTCTTC.

The rearrangement links TRBV6-1 to TRBJ1-2; D gene uncertain. Trimming removed 3 bases from V and 4 bases from J, with 3 bases in between. The CDR3 has 11 residues. Germline V gives CDR1 MNHNS, CDR2 SASEGT. The CDR3 loop reads CASSDSYGYTF. The CDR3, as DNA: TGTGCCAGCAGTGACAGCTATGGCTACACCTTC.

The J gene is TRBJ2-1, the V gene TRBV7-2; D may be TRBD2 (11 bases). The ends were cut back, 5 bases at V and 8 bases at J, with 28 bases in the middle. From germline, CDR1 is SGHTA and CDR2 FQGNSA. There are 18 residues in the CDR3. CDR3 sequence (DNA): TGTGCCAGCAGCCAACCGGGACAGGGGACTAGCGGAGGCCATGAGCAGTTCTTC. Its translation: CASSQPGQGTSGGHEQFF.

This clonotype has only one observation. V gene TRBV7-9 combines with J gene TRBJ2-1, with D possibly matching TRBD2 (6 bases). Looked up from germline, CDR1 is SEHNR and CDR2 is FQNEAQ (reference sequence). The CDR3 contains 15 residues. Trimming shortened V by 0 bases and J by 0 bases, and 6 bases separated the two germline ends. CDR3 loop: CASSLAEGSYNEQFF. CDR3 sequence (DNA): TGTGCCAGCAGCTTAGCGGAGGGCTCCTACAATGAGCAGTTCTTC.

The CDR3 is CASSLEWGYEQYF. CDR3 nucleotide sequence: TGTGCCAGCAGCTTAGAATGGGGCTACGAGCAGTACTTC. This chain uses TRBV7-9 with TRBJ2-7, with unresolved D. The germline V and J ends were trimmed by 1 base and 3 bases, with 7 bases remaining between them. Germline lookup yields CDR1 SEHNR and CDR2 FQNEAQ (reference sequence). CDR3 length: 13 residues.

This clonotype was seen more than once but under ten times. The J gene is TRBJ1-2, the V gene TRBV7-2, with TRBD1 matching 7 bases. The CDR3 has 15 residues. The germline gives CDR1 SGHTA, CDR2 FQGNSA. V lost 5 bases, J lost 2 bases, and 8 bases stayed unmatched. CDR3 in amino acids: CASSRRQGPNYGYTF. The CDR3 region has the DNA TGTGCCAGCAGCAGACGACAGGGCCCCAACTATGGCTACACCTTC.

The chain uses TRBV12-3 or TRBV12-4 and TRBJ2-7; no clear D. The CDR3 contains 13 residues. V dropped 3 bases and J dropped 3 bases, with 9 bases sitting between them. The CDR3 here is CASSFGSDYEQYV. In DNA, the CDR3 is TGTGCCAGCAGTTTTGGGTCTGACTACGAGCAGTACGTC.

The V gene is TRBV12-3 or TRBV12-4, the J gene TRBJ1-4; TRBD1 is a possible D gene (5 bases). V was shortened by 7 bases and J by 8 bases, with 14 bases between the two germline ends. The CDR3 spans 13 residues. The CDR3 coding sequence is TGTGCCAGCACGGGGGGTGTCTTGGAAAAACTGTTTTTT. It specifies CASTGGVLEKLFF.